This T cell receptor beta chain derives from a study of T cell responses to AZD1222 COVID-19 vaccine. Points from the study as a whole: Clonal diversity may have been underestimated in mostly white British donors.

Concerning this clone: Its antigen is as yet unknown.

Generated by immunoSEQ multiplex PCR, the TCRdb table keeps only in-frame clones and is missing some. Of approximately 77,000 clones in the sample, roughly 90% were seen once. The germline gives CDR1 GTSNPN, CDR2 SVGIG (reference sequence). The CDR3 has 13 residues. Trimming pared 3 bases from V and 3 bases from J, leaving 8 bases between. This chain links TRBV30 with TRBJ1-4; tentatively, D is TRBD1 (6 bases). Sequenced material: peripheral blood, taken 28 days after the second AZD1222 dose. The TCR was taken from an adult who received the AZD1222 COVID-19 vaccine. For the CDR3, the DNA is TGTGCCTGGAGAGGGGGGGCTAATGAAAAACTGTTTTTT. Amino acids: CAWRGGANEKLFF.